This TCR beta chain is from a study of regulatory T cells in long-lasting Graves disease (dated by TCRdb to the early 2020s). About the study as a whole: Patients with newly diagnosed Graves' disease had been on antithyroid drugs for under 3 months. A total of around 35 samples underwent TCR sequencing: some 13 from persistent and about 20 from newly diagnosed Graves' disease patients. Persistent Graves' disease patients were compared with newly diagnosed Graves' disease patients by peripheral blood TCR sequencing and RNA sequencing. The study took place in China and was registered as a clinical trial. The paper's findings and limits, for the study overall: Sequencing and analysis were limited to the TCR beta chain. The authors noted that the small sample size was a limitation that may lower accuracy. Peripheral blood alone was examined, since thyroid tissue, which constituted the primary lesion, could not be accessed. A larger number of public clonotypes was shared among persistent patients (around 2,500) than among newly diagnosed patients (roughly 1,000). Persistent disease showed preferential use of TRBV28, TRBJ1-2 and TRBJ2-5, whereas newly diagnosed disease favored TRBV20-1 and TRBJ2-1. Compared with newly diagnosed patients, patients with persistent Graves' disease had lower TCR Shannon entropy and fewer highly expanded clones, which suggests clonal expansion.

At least ten counts were recorded for this clonotype. Its target antigen remains unknown. No quality values exist for individual bases; no much larger clone is one base distant. Trimmed from V: 4 bases; trimmed from J: 4 bases; junction bases lacking a gene match: 6. The CDR3 has 18 amino acids, counting the end cysteine and phenylalanine. CDR3 DNA is the only sequence kept; it has 54 bases, read in frame from the first base. The germline V gene sets CDR1 to SGHTA and CDR2 to FQGNSA. In light of the paper, this sample's time point label describes: newly diagnosed GD, antithyroid drugs for less than 3 months. RNA was extracted from PBMCs in TRIzol for both TCR sequencing and RNA sequencing. Graves' disease was diagnosed according to American Thyroid Association guidelines. The patients came from an endocrinology department in Xi'an, China. Each patient gave approximately 8.8 milliliters of peripheral blood, collected in an EDTA anticoagulant tube. PBMCs were isolated by Ficoll Paque Plus density gradient separation without further T cell sorting. An Agilent 2100 Bioanalyzer and agarose gel were used to check RNA quality, and a NanoDrop 2000 was used to measure RNA concentration.

Library preparation employed multiplex PCR. Data came from an Illumina HiSeq 4000. To build TCR beta libraries, CDR3 regions were amplified by Arm-PCR using iRepertoire HTBI primers. Before sequencing, the PCR products underwent gel purification. The original pipeline was this. Across samples, 62 TRBV and roughly 15 TRBJ segments were identified and used for gene usage analysis of CDR3 amino acid clonotypes. Filtered high-quality paired reads were merged into contigs using COPE and FqMerger. BLAST was used to align contigs to the IMGT TRBV, TRBD and TRBJ reference genes, and CDR3 was defined following IMGT. Any clonotype with a frequency above 0.1% was classified as a highly expanded clone. Shannon entropy served as the measure of repertoire diversity, while the Gini coefficient captured V-J evenness. Clonotypes shared by more than one individual were considered public. In-frame beta chains were kept once TCRdb had trimmed the public reads at Q25 with fastp and called clones with MiXCR. Each CDR3 protein gets just one entry, which takes the most common genes and DNA from the rows behind it. For this entry, the V and J calls and clone size follow TCRdb and not the study's own pipeline. The sample data list about 450,000 distinct CDR3 sequences, and about 17% of these were observed just once. The top ten clones comprise over 8.5% of the sample.

The same specimen was also included in a second study, on T cells in Graves' hyperthyroidism and ophthalmopathy. Per the second study: Graves' hyperthyroidism was defined as stable when no progression to ophthalmopathy occurred over 18 months of follow-up. Hyperthyroidism patients were newly diagnosed, with disease duration under 2 months, and aged 18 to 65 years. Exclusion was applied to patients with uncontrolled infections, other autoimmune diseases, pregnancy or lactation. Diagnoses were based on clinical symptoms, serum thyroxine and TRAb, thyroid ultrasound and orbital computed tomography. The first round of RT-PCR for the TCR CDR3 was performed with the HTBI primer set and the Qiagen OneStep RT-PCR kit. Most expanded thyroid clonotypes (frequency above 0.001) were also detected in blood, a finding suggesting that blood repertoires may reflect thyroid immune responses. Ophthalmopathy was separated from stable hyperthyroidism by a 13 V-J signature model, with over 85% sensitivity and just over 81% specificity obtained in cross-validation and 80%/75% obtained in testing. During validation, the model predicted progression to ophthalmopathy a median of approximately six months ahead of onset, with almost 71% sensitivity and about 72% specificity. TCR V-J signatures able to tell the groups apart were searched for in a discovery cohort of 90 to 100 patients, of whom 43 had Graves' ophthalmopathy and roughly 58 had stable Graves' hyperthyroidism. Prospective prediction of ophthalmopathy was tested in an independent validation cohort of fewer than 20 hyperthyroidism patients and 17 patients who later progressed to ophthalmopathy. The roughly 100 discovery patients were randomly split 7:3 into training and test sets. In addition, the study compared T-cell repertoires in thyroid tissue and in blood from roughly six Graves' hyperthyroidism patients. After sampling, hyperthyroidism patients received methimazole starting at 30 mg daily, and ophthalmopathy patients received high-dose intravenous methylprednisolone. Libraries were constructed in a second round of multiplex PCR, after which size selection and purification were carried out. Libraries were sequenced paired-end with 100 bp reads on an Illumina HiSeq2000. SOAPnuke was used to process the raw data, throwing out any read that contained adapters or uncalled bases, had a mean Phred below 15, or lacked an exact constant-primer or identifier match. High-quality paired reads were merged with COPE v1.2.5, and unique nucleotide sequences were defined as clonotypes. MiTCR v1.1 was used to align the clonotypes against IMGT TRBV, TRBD and TRBJ reference segments. The analysis was restricted to V-J combinations with a frequency above 0.0001, which together covered 98% to 99.2% of the repertoires. A TCS score was defined as the ratio between F50 (clonal expansion) and ExV (chaos), using BLOSUM62-based TCRdist between CDR3 peptides within each V-J. Welch's t-statistics and random forest reduced just over 500 V-J features to 13, which were used in a naive Bayes classifier (R e1071). Sample size was not statistically predetermined, and investigators were not blinded to group allocation. The paper reports TCR Vbeta CDR3 sequencing of 135 peripheral blood samples: 40 or so ophthalmopathy, roughly 74 hyperthyroidism and around 17 progressor patients.

The sample here was peripheral blood mononuclear cells (PBMCs), taken at new diagnosis, from a patient treated with antithyroid drugs. The source of this sequence is a woman between 25 and 40 years old with Graves disease. Donor details come from another sample of the same person, matched by shared clones. The chain links TRBV7-2 with TRBJ2-2; 16 bases in the junction line up with TRBD2. In nucleotide form, the sequence is TGTGCCAGCAGCTCTCCGGGACTAGCGGGAGGGTTCACCGGGGAGCTGTTTTTT. This codes for CASSSPGLAGGFTGELFF. Reference TRBV7-2 and TRBJ2-2 proteins supply the regions before and after the CDR3; the full variable domain is: GAGVSQSPSNKVTEKGKDVELRCDPISGHTALYWYRQSLGQGLEFLIYFQGNSAPDKSGLPSDRFSAERTGGSVSTLTIQRTQQEDSAVYLCASSSPGLAGGFTGELFFGEGSRLTVL.